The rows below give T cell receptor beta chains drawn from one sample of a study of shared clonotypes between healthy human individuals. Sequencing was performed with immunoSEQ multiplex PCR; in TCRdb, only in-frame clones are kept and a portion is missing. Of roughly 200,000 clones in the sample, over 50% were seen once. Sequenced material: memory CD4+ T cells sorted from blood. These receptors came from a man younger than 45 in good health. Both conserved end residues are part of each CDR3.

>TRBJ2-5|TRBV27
CASSPRTGQGGETQYF
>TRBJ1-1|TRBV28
CASSLGWRYRDGDTEAFF
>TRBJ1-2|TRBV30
CAWSVQRPSGYTF
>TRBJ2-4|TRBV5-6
CASSLRPRGNDIQYF
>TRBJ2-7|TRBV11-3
CASSFQRGAYEQYF
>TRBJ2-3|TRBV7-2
CASSSGRSTDTQYF
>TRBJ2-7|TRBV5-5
CASGGLGGTYEQYF
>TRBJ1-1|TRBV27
CASSFTRGGTEAFF
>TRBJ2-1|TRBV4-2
CASSQVGAVTYNEQFF
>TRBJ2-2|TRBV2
CASGLGRGDTGELFF
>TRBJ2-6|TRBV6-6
CASSYSNSGANVLTF
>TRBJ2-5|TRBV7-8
CASSLGTEETQYF
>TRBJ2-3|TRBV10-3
CAISESKSGTASTQYF
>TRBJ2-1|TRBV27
CARESGTGDNEQFF
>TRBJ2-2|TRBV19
CASSYIWGTGTRRRTGELFF
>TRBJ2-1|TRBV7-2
CASSPGPFSYNEQFF
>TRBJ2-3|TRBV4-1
CASSQEGPYSSDTQYF
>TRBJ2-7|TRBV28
CASSTPVGTGVYEQYF
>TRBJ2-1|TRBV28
CASSILRTVYNEQFF
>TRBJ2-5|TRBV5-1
CASSPNAQGQETQYF
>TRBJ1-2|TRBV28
CASFKPGIYGYTF
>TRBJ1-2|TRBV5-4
CASSSERDRALIVYGYTF
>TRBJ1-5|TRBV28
CASSPGTELNQPQHF
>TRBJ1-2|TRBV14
CASSQGTGSYYGYTF
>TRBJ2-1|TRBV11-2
CASSLDPGPQREQFF
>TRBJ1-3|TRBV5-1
CASSPSTGGNTIYF
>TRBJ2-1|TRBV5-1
CASSSLAGGPLDNEQFF
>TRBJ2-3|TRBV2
CASGLWGTDTQYF
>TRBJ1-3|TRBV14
CASSLYRESGNTIYF
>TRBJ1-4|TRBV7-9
CASSLIQANEKLFF
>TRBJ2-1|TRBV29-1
CSVEDRGRSYNEQFF
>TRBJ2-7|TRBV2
CASSVNRDEQYF
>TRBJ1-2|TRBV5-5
CASTLTVANYGYTF
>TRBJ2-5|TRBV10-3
CAISDTRVLVETQYF
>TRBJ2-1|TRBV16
CASSQGTASYNEQFF
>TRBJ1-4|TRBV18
CASSPVRSGTYEKLFF
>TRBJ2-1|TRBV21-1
CASSKGTGKDEQFF
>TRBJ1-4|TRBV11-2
CASSLGTGGRGEKLFF
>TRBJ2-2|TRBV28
CASSLFGRELFF
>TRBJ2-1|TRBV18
CASSPPSRGQPYNEQFF
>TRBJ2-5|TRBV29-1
CSPILDRAETQYF
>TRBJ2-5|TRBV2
CASSPFGETQYF
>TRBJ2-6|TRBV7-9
CASSLGFRYSGANVLTF
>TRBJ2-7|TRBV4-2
CASSQGLADSYEQYF
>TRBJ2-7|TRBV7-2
CASSLTIYEQYF
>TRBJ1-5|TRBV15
CATSREGTGRQPQHF
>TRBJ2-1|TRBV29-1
CSVVIWGLDYNEQFF
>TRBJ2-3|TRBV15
CATSRGGQGGDTQYF
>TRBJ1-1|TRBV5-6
CASRHYFMNTEAFF
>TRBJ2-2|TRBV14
CASSRQRNTGELFF